One sample yielded the 23 T cell receptor beta chains listed below, sequenced in a study of blood T cell repertoires in COVID-19. Profiling relied on immunoSEQ multiplex PCR, and the TCRdb table lists in-frame clones only, not all of them. The sample contains roughly 430,000 clones, 88% of which appear only once. The sequenced material came from PBMCs or T cells enriched from blood (not recorded which). The receptors originated from a middle-aged woman with acute COVID-19.

The CDR3 spells CASSRTSGRTDTQYF. DNA of the CDR3: TGTGCCAGCAGCAGGACTAGCGGCCGCACAGATACGCAGTATTTT. J is TRBJ2-3 and V is TRBV6-5, with 10 bases matching TRBD2. CDR1 and CDR2 (germline): MNHEY, SVGAGI. CDR3 length: 15 amino acids. J gave up 1 base and V 6 bases, and 4 bases lay outside the gene matches.

This chain joins TRBV5-1 and TRBJ2-1, with D perhaps matching TRBD2 (6 bases). CDR3 length: 14 residues. V was clipped by 0 bases and J by 4 bases, with 8 bases between them. Germline V gene sequence: CDR1 SGHRS, CDR2 YFSETQ. The CDR3, as DNA: TGCGCCAGCAGCTTGGTCGGGGGTTACAATGAGCAGTTCTTC. It translates to CASSLVGGYNEQFF.

This chain links TRBV2 with TRBJ2-1; TRBD1 matches at 8 bases. The V gene end was trimmed by 5 bases and the J gene end by 5 bases; junction bases not matched to a gene: 5. Germline values: CDR1 SNHLY, CDR2 FYNNEI. The CDR3 has 14 amino acids. The CDR3 loop reads CASSLTRGHNEQFF. CDR3 nucleotides: TGTGCCAGCAGTCTCACCAGGGGGCACAATGAGCAGTTCTTC.

On this clone: This same CDR3 is encoded by further DNA sequences in the sample. This chain links TRBV7-9 with TRBJ1-1, with a weak D call TRBD1 (5 bases). With 5 bases removed from V and 8 bases from J, the gap between germline ends came to 9 bases. CDR3 length: 11 amino acids. Germline values: CDR1 SEHNR, CDR2 FQNEAQ (reference sequence). The CDR3 loop is CASSLTGEAFF. The CDR3 DNA reads as TGTGCCAGCAGCCTCACAGGAGAAGCTTTCTTT. The variable domain in full, with the rest retrieved from reference TRBV7-9 and TRBJ1-1, is DTGVSQNPRHKITKRGQNVTFRCDPISEHNRLYWYRQTLGQGPEFLTYFQNEAQLEKSRLLSDRFSAERPKGSFSTLEIQRTEQGDSAMYLCASSLTGEAFFGQGTRLTVV.

The chain couples TRBV27 to TRBJ2-2; the match to TRBD2 covers 8 bases. This CDR3 has 15 amino acids. Germline trimming cut 6 bases from V and 4 bases from J; bases unmatched to any gene: 7. Germline V gene sequence: CDR1 MNHEY, CDR2 SMNVEV (reference sequence). In DNA, the CDR3 is TGTGCCAGCAGGCCCGGGACTAGGGTCACCGGGGAGCTGTTTTTT. Amino acids: CASRPGTRVTGELFF.

The J gene is TRBJ2-7, the V gene TRBV5-1, with 7 bases lining up with TRBD1. The CDR3 consists of 16 residues. The germline V gene encodes CDR1 SGHRS and CDR2 YFSETQ. J gave up 2 bases and V 4 bases, and 12 bases lay outside the gene matches. The CDR3 coding sequence is TGCGCCAGCAGCCGCCCCGGCGGACAGGAGGCCTACGAGCAGTACTTC. It translates to CASSRPGGQEAYEQYF. The full variable domain, its missing parts supplied by reference TRBV5-1 and TRBJ2-7, is KAGVTQTPRYLIKTRGQQVTLSCSPISGHRSVSWYQQTPGQGLQFLFEYFSETQRNKGNFPGRFSGRQFSNSRSEMNVSTLELGDSALYLCASSRPGGQEAYEQYFGPGTRLTVT.

For the CDR3, the DNA is TGTGCCAGCAGCTACTCTAGGAGGAGCACAGATACGCAGTATTTT. Residues: CASSYSRRSTDTQYF. The gene calls are TRBV5-4 and TRBJ2-3, with a tentative D call TRBD2 (5 bases). Germline V gives CDR1 SGHNT, CDR2 YYREEE (reference sequence). Trimming cost V 3 bases and J 0 bases, with 11 bases left between them. The CDR3 sequence is 15 residues long.

In nucleotides, the CDR3 is TGTGCCAGCAGCGGACAGGGGGTAGGTGGCTACACCTTC. It encodes CASSGQGVGGYTF. The genes are TRBV5-4 and TRBJ1-2, with 10 positions matching TRBD1. V was pared by 4 bases and J by 7 bases, with 4 bases of the junction left unmatched. CDR1 is SGHNT, CDR2 YYREEE, per germline (reference sequence). CDR3 length: 13 amino acids. Full variable domain (outside the CDR3, taken from reference TRBV5-4 and TRBJ1-2): ETGVTQSPTHLIKTRGQQVTLRCSSQSGHNTVSWYQQALGQGPQFIFQYYREEENGRGNFPPRFSGLQFPNYSSELNVNALELDDSALYLCASSGQGVGGYTFGSGTRLTVV.

V usage is TRBV19 and J usage is TRBJ1-2; no firm D call. Germline CDR1 LNHDA, CDR2 SQIVND (reference sequence). This CDR3 is 14 amino acids long. V lost 2 bases and J lost 7, with 14 bases in between. This CDR3 is CASSISAGTGGYTF. CDR3 DNA sequence: TGTGCCAGTAGTATATCGGCGGGAACGGGTGGCTACACCTTC.

V usage is TRBV9 and J usage is TRBJ2-2; D perhaps matches TRBD1 (5 bases). V was cut by 0 bases and J by 3 bases, with 18 bases left in between. The germline gives CDR1 SGDLS, CDR2 YYNGEE. The CDR3 length is 18 residues. CDR3 bases: TGTGCCAGCAGCGTAGCTCCTGGGGCAAGTAGGTACACCGGGGAGCTGTTTTTT. Protein sequence: CASSVAPGASRYTGELFF.

This rearrangement joins TRBV3-1 (or the pseudogene TRBV3-2) to TRBJ1-4, with a tentative D call TRBD1 (6 bases). V was cut by 1 base and J by 8 bases, with 14 bases left in between. Per the germline V gene, CDR1 is LGHDT and CDR2 is YNNKEL (reference sequence). This CDR3 contains 15 residues. The CDR3 protein is CASSQAGGRGEKLFF. CDR3 bases: TGTGCCAGCAGCCAAGCGGGGGGCCGGGGGGAAAAACTGTTTTTT.

This clone was detected only a few times. The chain joins TRBV9 to TRBJ2-2; TRBD2 aligns across 7 bases. This CDR3 is built from 12 residues. Germline CDR1 SGDLS, CDR2 YYNGEE. Trimming removed 7 bases from V and 5 bases from J; junction bases left unmatched: 2. This CDR3 is CASAGGTGELFF. CDR3 nucleotides: TGTGCCAGCGCCGGGGGGACCGGGGAGCTGTTTTTT. Full variable domain (missing parts from reference TRBV9 and TRBJ2-2): DSGVTQTPKHLITATGQRVTLRCSPRSGDLSVYWYQQSLDQGLQFLIQYYNGEERAKGNILERFSAQQFPDLHSELNLSSLELGDSALYFCASAGGTGELFFGEGSRLTVL.

The chain joins TRBV10-3 to TRBJ2-1; 9 bases map to TRBD1. After removal of 7 bases from V and 9 bases from J, the junction contained 7 bases not matched to a gene. The length of the CDR3 is 13 residues. Germline loops: CDR1 ENHRY, CDR2 SYGVKD. CDR3: CAIKRGQGTEQFF. The CDR3 DNA is TGTGCCATCAAGAGAGGACAGGGGACTGAGCAGTTCTTC.

This chain's CDR3 is CASSEQGATEAFF. The DNA of the CDR3 is TGCGCCAGCAGTGAACAGGGGGCCACTGAAGCTTTCTTT. The J gene is TRBJ1-1, the V gene TRBV10-2, with 9 bases identical to TRBD1. Germline values: CDR1 WSHSY, CDR2 SAAADI. V lost 3 bases and J lost 4; bases outside the gene matches: 0. There are 13 residues in the CDR3.

This clone was detected only a few times. The chain has TRBV4-2 and TRBJ1-6; D is unclear. Germline CDR1 and CDR2: LGHNA and YNFKEQ. Trimming took off 1 base at V and 8 bases at J, with 9 bases between the two ends. The CDR3 spans 14 residues. CDR3 loop: CASSQGAVDSPLHF. The DNA of the CDR3 is TGTGCCAGCAGCCAAGGGGCCGTGGATTCACCCCTCCACTTT.

V gene TRBV5-1 combines with J gene TRBJ1-2; 9 positions match TRBD1. Trimming took 4 bases from V and 6 from J; bases not matched to a gene: 4. This CDR3 has 13 amino acids. The germline CDR1 and CDR2 sequences are SGHRS and YFSETQ. The CDR3, as DNA: TGCGCCAGCAGCCCCCGGACAGGGGATGGCTACACCTTC. Translated: CASSPRTGDGYTF. The full variable domain, with the rest looked up from reference TRBV5-1 and TRBJ1-2, is KAGVTQTPRYLIKTRGQQVTLSCSPISGHRSVSWYQQTPGQGLQFLFEYFSETQRNKGNFPGRFSGRQFSNSRSEMNVSTLELGDSALYLCASSPRTGDGYTFGSGTRLTVV.

The V gene is TRBV14, the J gene TRBJ1-2, with D perhaps matching TRBD1 (6 bases). The V and J ends lost 4 bases and 2 bases respectively, with 8 bases between them. This CDR3 is 13 amino acids long. CDR1 is SGHDN and CDR2 is FVKESK in the germline V gene. The CDR3 loop is CASSPGQNYGYTF. CDR3 coding DNA: TGTGCCAGCAGCCCGGGACAAAACTATGGCTACACCTTC.

The J gene is TRBJ2-7, the V gene TRBV27; 7 bases agree with TRBD1. J lost 2 bases, V lost 2 bases, and 6 bases had no gene match. The V gene's germline CDR1 is MNHEY and CDR2 SMNVEV (reference sequence). The CDR3 spans 15 residues. CDR3 DNA: TGTGCCAGCAGTTTAACGGCGACAGGGACCTACGAGCAGTACTTC. Translated: CASSLTATGTYEQYF.

The rearrangement uses TRBV18 and TRBJ1-1; weak D call: TRBD1 (6 bases). The CDR3 is made up of 14 amino acids. Looked up from germline, CDR1 is KGHSH and CDR2 is LQKENI. Trimming took off 3 bases at V and 4 bases at J, with 12 bases between the two ends. CDR3 in DNA: TGTGCCAGCTCACCCACAGGGAAGGGCACTGAAGCTTTCTTT. Its translation is CASSPTGKGTEAFF.

The chain carries TRBV19 and TRBJ2-5; 7 positions match TRBD2. Germline CDR1 LNHDA, CDR2 SQIVND (reference sequence). The V segment lost 3 bases and the J segment 2 bases; nucleotides outside the gene matches: 3. The CDR3 sequence is 14 residues long. CDR3 sequence reads: CASSMGGSQETQYF. The CDR3 DNA reads as TGTGCCAGTAGTATGGGGGGGTCTCAAGAGACCCAGTACTTC. Drawing the rest from reference TRBV19 and TRBJ2-5, the complete variable domain is DGGITQSPKYLFRKEGQNVTLSCEQNLNHDAMYWYRQDPGQGLRLIYYSQIVNDFQKGDIAEGYSVSREKKESFPLTVTSAQKNPTAFYLCASSMGGSQETQYFGPGTRLLVL.

The chain couples TRBV20-1 to TRBJ1-2, with 8 bases fitting TRBD1. CDR3 length: 15 amino acids. After removal of 3 bases from V and 6 bases from J, the junction contained 12 bases not matched to a gene. Germline values: CDR1 DFQATT, CDR2 SNEGSKA (reference sequence). The CDR3 DNA is TGCAGTGCTAGTCCCTGGACAGGGAGTATGGATGGCTACACCTTC. This translates into CSASPWTGSMDGYTF.

The chain is built from TRBV5-5 and TRBJ2-3; D ambiguous. V dropped 6 bases and J dropped 2 bases, with 4 bases sitting between them. The CDR3 is 11 residues long. CDR1 is SGHKS and CDR2 is YYEKEE in the germline V gene (reference sequence). The CDR3 reads CASTLTDTQYF. The CDR3 DNA follows: TGTGCCAGCACTCTCACAGATACGCAGTATTTT.

The V call is TRBV7-9, the J call TRBJ1-3; 7 bases line up with TRBD1. This CDR3 comprises 15 residues. V trimming: 5 bases; J trimming: 2 bases; junction bases outside the gene matches: 6. CDR1 is SEHNR and CDR2 is FQNEAQ in the germline V gene (reference sequence). CDR3 region: CASSRDRVAGNTIYF. In DNA form, the CDR3 reads TGTGCCAGCAGCCGAGACAGGGTCGCTGGAAACACCATATATTTT.